These 32 T cell receptor beta chains were all obtained from the same sample, sequenced in a study of CD8+ T cells in alopecia areata. Reverse transcribed after extraction, RNA yielded cDNA as the sequencing template. Sequenced by immunoSEQ multiplex PCR; TCRdb stores in-frame clones only, minus some. The table has 150,000 to 180,000 clones, 45% to 55% seen once. This specimen was CD8+ T cells sorted from blood, taken at week 0. These receptors came from a human donor with alopecia areata.

CDR3 coding DNA: TGTGCCTGGAGACCCTGGGAGGGGGTACATGAGCAGTTCTTC. It yields the protein CAWRPWEGVHEQFF. The chain carries TRBV30 and TRBJ2-1; perhaps TRBD2 as D (7 bases). Trimming pared 3 bases from V and 8 bases from J, leaving 17 bases between. Looked up from germline, CDR1 is GTSNPN and CDR2 is SVGIG (reference sequence). This CDR3 spans 14 amino acids.

This chain joins TRBV29-1 and TRBJ1-1; D may be TRBD1 (5 bases). Deletions cut 1 base from V and 5 bases from J, with 11 bases between. Germline loops: CDR1 SQVTM, CDR2 ANQGSEA. The CDR3 contains 13 residues. As DNA, the CDR3 is TGCAGCGTTGAAGTGGGGTGGGGGACTGAAGCTTTCTTT. Residues: CSVEVGWGTEAFF.

Only a few counts were recorded for this clone. This chain joins TRBV7-2 and TRBJ2-1, with TRBD1 matching 10 bases. Germline V CDR1 and CDR2: SGHTA, FQGNSA. After removal of 5 bases from V and 5 bases from J, the junction contained 12 bases not matched to a gene. This CDR3 has 17 residues. Written as DNA, the CDR3 is TGTGCCAGCAGCCGCGGACAGGGGGTGGCTCTGGACAATGAGCAGTTCTTC. Amino acids: CASSRGQGVALDNEQFF. The full variable domain, its missing parts supplied by reference TRBV7-2 and TRBJ2-1, is GAGVSQSPSNKVTEKGKDVELRCDPISGHTALYWYRQSLGQGLEFLIYFQGNSAPDKSGLPSDRFSAERTGGSVSTLTIQRTQQEDSAVYLCASSRGQGVALDNEQFFGPGTRLTVL.

On this clone itself: The identical CDR3 is also encoded by other nucleotide sequences in the sample. This rearrangement joins TRBV30 to TRBJ1-1; no firm D call. The V end lost 3 bases, the J end lost 0 bases, and 5 bases lay between the germline ends. Germline assignment: CDR1 GTSNPN and CDR2 SVGIG (reference sequence). The CDR3 has 12 amino acids. The DNA for the CDR3 is TGTGCCTGGAGCGGATTGAACACTGAAGCTTTCTTT. Its translation: CAWSGLNTEAFF.

This clone appeared once. This chain joins TRBV27 and TRBJ1-6; D gene ambiguous. Deletions cut 6 bases from V and 7 bases from J, with 13 bases between. This CDR3 comprises 14 residues. Germline V gene data show CDR1 as MNHEY and CDR2 as SMNVEV (reference sequence). CDR3 loop: CASRERAQNSPLHF. The CDR3 DNA sequence: TGTGCCAGCAGAGAGAGAGCTCAGAATTCACCCCTCCACTTT.

The J gene is TRBJ2-5, the V gene TRBV4-3, with 7 bases aligning to TRBD1. CDR1 and CDR2 (germline): LGHNA, YSLEER. Germline trimming cut 0 bases from V and 5 bases from J; bases unmatched to any gene: 6. The CDR3 has 15 residues. This chain's CDR3 is CASSQDLGGRETQYF. CDR3 sequence (DNA): TGCGCCAGCAGCCAAGATTTAGGGGGCCGGGAGACCCAGTACTTC.

This clone was observed a few times. The chain is built from TRBV7-8 and TRBJ2-3; D might be TRBD2 (7 bases). Germline loops: CDR1 SGHVS, CDR2 FQNEAQ. The V gene lost 4 bases and the J gene lost 4 bases, with 12 bases spanning the gap. This CDR3 contains 14 residues. The DNA for the CDR3 is TGTGCCAGCAGCTCGGGGGGCGTCCCAGATACGCAGTATTTT. Translating gives CASSSGGVPDTQYF.

The chain uses TRBV4-3 and TRBJ2-7; 7 bases are shared with TRBD1. The V and J ends lost 1 base and 5 bases, in that order; junction bases with no gene match: 8. The CDR3 extends over 15 amino acids. Germline V lookup: CDR1 LGHNA, CDR2 YSLEER. In DNA form, the CDR3 reads TGCGCCAGCAGCCAAGTTCTAGGGGGCAGGGACGAGCAGTACTTC. It yields the protein CASSQVLGGRDEQYF.

In this sample, this clone turned up a few times. The CDR3 loop reads CASSQDQGGAYEQYF. DNA for the CDR3: TGCGCCAGCAGCCAAGATCAAGGGGGGGCCTACGAGCAGTACTTC. This chain links TRBV4-3 with TRBJ2-7, with D possibly being TRBD2 (7 bases). Germline CDR1 LGHNA, CDR2 YSLEER. This CDR3 is built from 15 residues. V was clipped by 0 bases and J by 2 bases, with 11 bases between them.

This clone was observed a handful of times. The chain joins TRBV6-5 to TRBJ2-3; D gene ambiguous. The CDR3 is 13 residues long. In germline, CDR1 is MNHEY, CDR2 SVGAGI. V lost 4 bases to trimming and J lost 3 bases, with 8 bases between them. CDR3 nucleotide sequence: TGTGCCAGCAGTTTTCGCGGTACAGATACGCAGTATTTT. Its translation is CASSFRGTDTQYF.

Remarks on this clone: Other nucleotide sequences in the sample specify the same CDR3. This sequence joins TRBV6-6 and TRBJ1-5; D gene ambiguous. The CDR3 totals 14 residues. Germline V CDR1 and CDR2: MNHNY, SVGAGI (reference sequence). V shed 2 bases and J shed 1 base, with 6 bases lying between them. The chain's CDR3 is CASSYVASNQPQHF. As DNA, the CDR3 is TGTGCCAGCAGTTACGTGGCGAGCAATCAGCCCCAGCATTTT.

The chain links TRBV5-8 to TRBJ1-2; TRBD1 might be the D (5 bases). CDR3 length: 16 residues. Trimming stripped 1 base from V and 4 bases from J, with 17 bases between. Germline assignment: CDR1 SGHTS and CDR2 YDEGEE. CDR3 region: CASSLSGTQAAYGYTF. The CDR3 region has the DNA TGTGCCAGCAGCTTGTCCGGGACTCAAGCCGCCTATGGCTACACCTTC.

J is TRBJ1-2 and V is TRBV20-1; D unclear. This CDR3 spans 11 amino acids. The V and J ends lost 0 bases and 3 bases respectively, with 2 bases between them. Germline V gene data show CDR1 as DFQATT and CDR2 as SNEGSKA (reference sequence). The CDR3 is CSAREDYGYTF. CDR3 coding DNA: TGCAGTGCTAGAGAGGACTATGGCTACACCTTC.

The V and J genes are TRBV30 and TRBJ2-7, with a weak D call TRBD2 (6 bases). The CDR3 runs to 14 residues. Germline V lookup: CDR1 GTSNPN, CDR2 SVGIG (reference sequence). The ends were cut back, 2 bases at V and 5 bases at J, with 16 bases in the middle. The CDR3 coding sequence is TGTGCCTGGAGTTGGGGGGATTCTTCGGACGAGCAGTACTTC. The encoded protein is CAWSWGDSSDEQYF.

This chain uses TRBV14 with TRBJ2-3; D could derive from TRBD1 or TRBD2 (5 bases each). The CDR3 has 16 residues. Trimming removed 0 bases from V and 1 base from J, with 11 bases in between. CDR1 and CDR2 (germline): SGHDN, FVKESK. The CDR3 coding sequence is TGTGCCAGCAGCCAAGATGTTGGGACCGGCACAGATACGCAGTATTTT. It yields the protein CASSQDVGTGTDTQYF.

This clone was counted between two and nine times. V and J are TRBV29-1 and TRBJ2-2; unclear D gene. The germline CDR1 and CDR2 sequences are SQVTM and ANQGSEA. Trimming pared 0 bases from V and 6 bases from J, leaving 14 bases between. This CDR3 comprises 15 residues. The CDR3 here is CSVEDQSLGAGELFF. CDR3 DNA sequence: TGCAGCGTTGAAGATCAGAGTCTAGGCGCCGGGGAGCTGTTTTTT.

The chain employs TRBV4-3 and TRBJ1-2; D gene unclear. The germline V and J ends were trimmed by 1 base and 8 bases, with 14 bases remaining between them. CDR1 is LGHNA and CDR2 is YSLEER in the germline V gene. CDR3 size: 14 residues. As DNA, the CDR3 is TGCGCCAGCAGCCAAGTCGGAGGGTCCTCCGGCTACACCTTC. Translation gives CASSQVGGSSGYTF.

This chain connects TRBV9 to TRBJ1-2; possibly TRBD1 for D (6 bases). Germline lookup yields CDR1 SGDLS and CDR2 YYNGEE. V was pared by 3 bases and J by 4 bases, with 16 bases between. The CDR3 length is 15 residues. CDR3 sequence: CASSATGSGSYGYTF. CDR3 bases: TGTGCCAGCAGCGCTACAGGGAGTGGTAGCTATGGCTACACCTTC.

This clone was counted only a few times. The genes are TRBV7-9 and TRBJ2-1; TRBD2 is a possible D gene (5 bases). Germline CDR1 SEHNR, CDR2 FQNEAQ (reference sequence). The CDR3 consists of 12 residues. V lost 7 bases, J lost 6 bases, and 10 bases lay in between. The CDR3 DNA is TGTGCCAGCAACGGGGTTATCAATGAGCAGTTCTTC. Amino acid sequence: CASNGVINEQFF.

To note about this clone: Germline and junction disagree at one end, which may indicate a read error. The V gene is TRBV13, the J gene TRBJ2-7; 9 nucleotides align to TRBD1. The CDR3 is 15 residues long. Germline CDR1 and CDR2: PRHDT and FYEKMQ (reference sequence). CDR3 sequence: CASSQDGTGPYEQYF. The CDR3 DNA is TGCGCCAGCAGCCAAGATGGGACAGGGCCCTACGAGCAGTACTTC.

The chain uses TRBV10-3 and TRBJ1-2, with 7 bases identical to TRBD1. CDR3 length: 16 residues. CDR1 is ENHRY and CDR2 is SYGVKD in the germline V gene. V dropped 3 bases and J dropped 2; count of bases not matched to a gene: 9. The CDR3 is CAISDPLARGNYGYTF. CDR3 DNA sequence: TGTGCCATCAGTGATCCACTGGCCAGGGGGAACTATGGCTACACCTTC.

The J gene is TRBJ1-6, the V gene TRBV25-1, with TRBD1 matching over 8 bases. Germline CDR1 and CDR2: MGHDK and SYGVNS. The CDR3 has 15 residues. The V gene end was trimmed by 7 bases and the J gene end by 4 bases; junction bases not matched to a gene: 6. The CDR3 DNA sequence: TGTGCCAGCATAATACAGGGGGAATATAATTCACCCCTCCACTTT. Protein product: CASIIQGEYNSPLHF.

The rearrangement uses TRBV29-1 and TRBJ1-2; 8 bases are shared with TRBD1. CDR1 is SQVTM, CDR2 ANQGSEA, per germline. J gave up 5 bases and V 4 bases, and 6 bases lay outside the gene matches. The length of the CDR3 is 13 residues. DNA for the CDR3: TGCAGCGTTGCGGTAGGGACAGGATATGGCTACACCTTC. Its translation is CSVAVGTGYGYTF.

The chain recombines TRBV4-3 with TRBJ1-2; D call uncertain. Between the trimmed V and J ends, which lost 0 bases and 4 bases, there was a span of 12 bases. Per the germline V gene, CDR1 is LGHNA and CDR2 is YSLEER. This CDR3 is built from 15 residues. The CDR3 protein is CASSQDPRALYGYTF. The CDR3 DNA is TGCGCCAGCAGCCAAGACCCTAGGGCCCTCTATGGCTACACCTTC.

As for this clone: Other DNA sequences in this specimen translate into the identical CDR3. The rearrangement joins TRBV4-1 to TRBJ1-1; D ambiguous. V lost 0 bases to trimming and J lost 0 bases, with 5 bases between them. This CDR3 has 14 amino acids. Germline CDR1 is MGHRA and CDR2 is YSYEKL. This chain's CDR3 is CASSQDGLNTEAFF. The CDR3 DNA is TGCGCCAGCAGCCAAGACGGGCTGAACACTGAAGCTTTCTTT.

This clone turned up a few times. The rearrangement joins TRBV10-3 to TRBJ2-7; 9 nucleotides align to TRBD1. Trimming cost V 0 bases and J 9 bases; bases outside gene matches: 6. This CDR3 spans 14 amino acids. Germline CDR1 reads ENHRY; CDR2 reads SYGVKD. The CDR3 DNA reads as TGTGCCATCAGTGAGTCCGGGGACAGGGTAGGGCAGTACTTC. Residues: CAISESGDRVGQYF.

The chain carries TRBV6-5 and TRBJ2-3; 8 nucleotides agree with TRBD1. This CDR3 has 15 amino acids. V trimming: 6 bases; J trimming: 5 bases; junction bases outside the gene matches: 10. Germline V gives CDR1 MNHEY, CDR2 SVGAGI. The DNA for the CDR3 is TGTGCCAGCAGGCAAGACAGGGGATCGAGAGATACGCAGTATTTT. It yields the protein CASRQDRGSRDTQYF.

This rearrangement joins TRBV11-2 to TRBJ2-1, with 9 bases fitting TRBD2. The CDR3 runs to 16 residues. Germline V gene sequence: CDR1 SGHAT, CDR2 FQNNGV. The V segment lost 3 bases and the J segment 15 bases; nucleotides outside the gene matches: 18. This CDR3 is CASSFIHSGGSPILFF. CDR3 bases: TGTGCCAGCAGCTTCATTCATAGCGGGGGCTCCCCGATTTTGTTCTTC.

This clone was seen only a few times. The V and J genes are TRBV7-9 and TRBJ2-2; D is perhaps TRBD1 (6 bases). The CDR3 length is 15 residues. Germline CDR1 SEHNR, CDR2 FQNEAQ (reference sequence). The germline V and J ends were trimmed by 3 bases and 1 base, with 9 bases remaining between them. CDR3 loop: CASSLLQGNTGELFF. The CDR3 region has the DNA TGTGCCAGCAGCTTGTTACAGGGGAACACCGGGGAGCTGTTTTTT.

This clone was observed a few times. The J gene is TRBJ2-7, the V gene TRBV11-2; D call uncertain. Germline V gene sequence: CDR1 SGHAT, CDR2 FQNNGV. The V end was cut by 5 bases, the J end by 8 bases, with 10 bases between. This CDR3 is built from 11 residues. CDR3 nucleotides: TGTGCCAGCAGCGCGGACCCAAAGCAGTACTTC. Protein sequence: CASSADPKQYF.

There are a few counts of this clone. V and J are TRBV2 and TRBJ2-3; perhaps D is TRBD1 or TRBD2 (5 bases each). Trimming took 4 bases from V and 2 from J, leaving 19 bases between them. Germline lookup yields CDR1 SNHLY and CDR2 FYNNEI. The CDR3 has 17 amino acids. The CDR3 is CASSVSNQGVITDTQYF. The DNA for the CDR3 is TGTGCCAGCAGTGTGTCCAATCAGGGAGTCATCACAGATACGCAGTATTTT.

The chain couples TRBV30 to TRBJ2-2; TRBD2 is a possible D gene (6 bases). This CDR3 comprises 13 residues. Germline V gives CDR1 GTSNPN, CDR2 SVGIG (reference sequence). Between the trimmed V and J ends, which lost 0 bases and 7 bases, there was a span of 9 bases. As DNA, the CDR3 is TGTGCCTGGAGTGTTGGAGGGGTCGGGGAGCTGTTTTTT. Its protein product is CAWSVGGVGELFF.